Listed here are 10 T cell receptor beta chains from one sample, sequenced in a study of shared clonotypes between healthy human individuals. This table comes from immunoSEQ multiplex PCR, and its TCRdb copy is limited to in-frame clones, with some not included. The repertoire holds around 560,000 clones, with 85% to 95% as singletons. Terminally differentiated effector memory CD45RA+ cells were excluded by CCR7 positive selection of CD45RO-negative cells. Sequenced: naive CD8+ T cells sorted from blood. The receptors were gathered from a woman in her twenties or thirties in good health.

This rearrangement joins TRBV9 to TRBJ2-2; D is ambiguous. V was trimmed by 3 bases and J by 9 bases, leaving 6 bases between them. Germline V gives CDR1 SGDLS, CDR2 YYNGEE. This CDR3 is 11 amino acids long. The CDR3 sequence is CASSASRELFF. For the CDR3, the DNA is TGTGCCAGCAGCGCCAGTAGGGAGCTGTTTTTT.

This sequence joins TRBV27 and TRBJ1-2; 7 bases agree with TRBD1. The length of the CDR3 is 13 residues. Germline V lookup: CDR1 MNHEY, CDR2 SMNVEV (reference sequence). The ends lost 8 bases at V and 1 base at J; junction bases unmatched: 4. The CDR3 spells CASSGQSNYGYTF. CDR3 nucleotides: TGTGCCAGCTCGGGACAGAGTAACTATGGCTACACCTTC.

CDR3 coding DNA: TGCGCCAGCAGCCATAAGGACAGGGAACCAATTTCCGGGGAGCTGTTTTTT. It specifies CASSHKDREPISGELFF. This chain joins TRBV4-1 and TRBJ2-2; 8 bases align to TRBD1. The CDR3 is made up of 17 amino acids. V dropped 3 bases and J dropped 6; count of bases not matched to a gene: 12. The germline V gene has CDR1 MGHRA and CDR2 YSYEKL.

The CDR3 DNA reads as TGTGCCAGCAGCCAGGTGTGGGGCGATTCCATATACAATGAGCAGTTCTTC. It is translated as CASSQVWGDSIYNEQFF. The rearrangement joins TRBV28 to TRBJ2-1; D might be TRBD1 (5 bases). Germline CDR1 and CDR2: MDHEN and SYDVKM. V was cut by 6 bases and J by 4 bases, with 22 bases left in between. This CDR3 has 17 amino acids. Filled out from reference TRBV28 and TRBJ2-1, the complete variable domain reads DVKVTQSSRYLVKRTGEKVFLECVQDMDHENMFWYRQDPGLGLRLIYFSYDVKMKEKGDIPEGYSVSREKKERFSLILESASTNQTSMYLCASSQVWGDSIYNEQFFGPGTRLTVL.

The chain carries TRBV20-1 and TRBJ2-1; unclear D gene. The CDR3 extends over 11 amino acids. Looked up from germline, CDR1 is DFQATT and CDR2 is SNEGSKA (reference sequence). V was shortened by 6 bases and J by 9 bases, with 12 bases between the two germline ends. CDR3 DNA: TGCAGTGCCTTACAAGTGGGTGAGCAGTTCTTC. Translated: CSALQVGEQFF.

The CDR3 DNA reads as TGTGCCTGGAGTGTCGGGGTGGCCGGGACAGTGAGGACTGAAGCTTTCTTT. Its protein is CAWSVGVAGTVRTEAFF. The V gene is TRBV30, the J gene TRBJ1-1; 7 bases map to TRBD1. The CDR3 extends over 17 amino acids. Losses at the gene ends were 0 bases for V and 5 bases for J; bases not matched to a gene: 15. Germline V gene sequence: CDR1 GTSNPN, CDR2 SVGIG (reference sequence).

The rearrangement joins TRBV5-6 to TRBJ1-4; D is perhaps TRBD1 (6 bases). The CDR3 totals 16 residues. Germline assignment: CDR1 SGHDT and CDR2 YYEEEE. Trimming left V 0 bases short and J 5 bases short, with 14 bases between. CDR3 residues: CASSLGVGQKNEKLFF. CDR3 DNA sequence: TGTGCCAGCAGCTTGGGGGTAGGACAGAAGAATGAAAAACTGTTTTTT.

J is TRBJ1-2 and V is TRBV11-2, with TRBD1 matching over 7 bases. The junction had 6 bases not matched to a gene; V was cut back by 0 bases and J by 5 bases. Germline V gene lookup returns CDR1 SGHAT and CDR2 FQNNGV. This CDR3 spans 15 amino acids. The CDR3 nucleotides are TGTGCCAGCAGCTTAGATAGGGGGCAGGAGTATGGCTACACCTTC. Its translation: CASSLDRGQEYGYTF. The variable domain in full, completed from reference TRBV11-2 and TRBJ1-2, reads EAGVAQSPRYKIIEKRQSVAFWCNPISGHATLYWYQQILGQGPKLLIQFQNNGVVDDSQLPKDRFSAERLKGVDSTLKIQPAKLEDSAVYLCASSLDRGQEYGYTFGSGTRLTVV.

The V gene is TRBV11-2, the J gene TRBJ2-7, with 8 bases lining up with TRBD1. V shed 1 base and J 2 bases; nucleotides not matched to a gene: 7. The CDR3 length is 16 residues. Germline values: CDR1 SGHAT, CDR2 FQNNGV. CDR3 amino acids: CASSLAQGALAYEQYF. The DNA for the CDR3 is TGTGCCAGCAGCTTAGCCCAGGGGGCGTTAGCCTACGAGCAGTACTTC.

This clone was observed a single time. The chain carries TRBV7-7 and TRBJ2-1, with 8 bases fitting TRBD1. V lost 2 bases, J lost 2 bases, and 5 bases stayed unmatched. Germline V gives CDR1 SSHAT, CDR2 FNYEAQ (reference sequence). The CDR3 totals 16 residues. CDR3 nucleotides: TGTGCCAGCAGCTTACGGCAGGGGGCCGCCTACAATGAGCAGTTCTTC. This gives the protein CASSLRQGAAYNEQFF.